The 27 T cell receptor beta chains reported below all come from one sample, sequenced in a study of cytomegalovirus exposure and HLA in healthy donors. Primers included in the PCR were 60 Vbeta and 13 Jbeta primers. Sequencing used immunoSEQ multiplex PCR; TCRdb keeps in-frame clones, though not all of them. The data show 140,000 to 150,000 clones, more than 9.5% seen once. Material: PBMCs. The receptors derive from a man between 50 and 59 years old in good health and CMV-seronegative.

CDR3 nucleotide sequence: TGTGCCAGCAGCCTGCCGACAGGGGTAAGCAATCAGCCCCAGCATTTT. Residues: CASSLPTGVSNQPQHF. The chain has TRBV5-6 and TRBJ1-5; 8 nucleotides align to TRBD1. The junction had 7 bases not matched to a gene; V was cut back by 4 bases and J by 1 base. CDR1 and CDR2 from the germline V gene are SGHDT and YYEEEE. CDR3 size: 16 residues.

The chain couples TRBV2 to TRBJ1-3; no definite D call. CDR3 length: 14 residues. The V end was cut by 1 base, the J end by 6 bases, with 10 bases between. Germline V lookup: CDR1 SNHLY, CDR2 FYNNEI. The DNA of the CDR3 is TGTGCCAGCAGTGAAGAGGGAGGTGCAAACACCATATATTTT. The encoded protein is CASSEEGGANTIYF.

This clone was observed a handful of times. V usage is TRBV4-1 and J usage is TRBJ1-6, with a possible D match to TRBD1 (5 bases). The germline V and J ends were trimmed by 3 bases and 7 bases, with 16 bases remaining between them. CDR1 is MGHRA, CDR2 YSYEKL, per germline. CDR3 length: 16 residues. The CDR3 DNA sequence: TGCGCCAGCAGCCATGGCAGCCAAAGGGGAAATTCACCCCTCCACTTT. Translated, it gives CASSHGSQRGNSPLHF.

J is TRBJ1-5 and V is TRBV7-6; weak D call: TRBD1 (5 bases). V was cut by 4 bases and J by 6 bases, with 16 bases left in between. CDR1 SGHVS and CDR2 FNYEAQ come from the germline V gene. The CDR3 has 15 residues. In nucleotides, the CDR3 is TGTGCCAGCAGCTCCGACAGTCTGCAAGGTCAGCCCCAGCATTTT. This sequence encodes CASSSDSLQGQPQHF.

The chain carries TRBV6-6 and TRBJ2-7, with 8 bases identical to TRBD1. Germline lookup yields CDR1 MNHNY and CDR2 SVGAGI (reference sequence). This CDR3 comprises 14 residues. Trimming removed 5 bases from V and 1 base from J; junction bases left unmatched: 4. The CDR3 loop reads CASSQGQGSYEQYF. The DNA of the CDR3 is TGTGCCAGCAGTCAAGGACAGGGATCCTACGAGCAGTACTTC.

This clone has just a few counts. V and J are TRBV2 and TRBJ1-1, with D perhaps matching TRBD1 (6 bases). The CDR3 length is 10 residues. V lost 8 bases to trimming and J lost 6 bases, with 7 bases between them. Germline V gene data show CDR1 as SNHLY and CDR2 as FYNNEI. The CDR3 loop is CASQGSEAFF. CDR3 in DNA: TGTGCCAGCCAGGGGTCTGAAGCTTTCTTT.

In this sample, this clone turned up a few times. This chain uses TRBV5-8 with TRBJ1-2; no firm D call. V shed 4 bases and J shed 4 bases, with 14 bases lying between them. The germline gives CDR1 SGHTS, CDR2 YDEGEE. CDR3 length equals 14 residues. CDR3 in DNA: TGTGCCAGCAGCCCCAGGAGGACCGTCTATGGCTACACCTTC. It translates to CASSPRRTVYGYTF.

This chain joins TRBV6-1 and TRBJ2-7; no clear D. This CDR3 has 14 amino acids. The germline V and J ends were trimmed by 6 bases and 2 bases, with 14 bases remaining between them. Germline values: CDR1 MNHNS, CDR2 SASEGT. The CDR3 coding sequence is TGTGCCAGCAGCCATGTCGGCGGTACCTACGAGCAGTACTTC. Protein sequence: CASSHVGGTYEQYF.

This clone occurred a few times. The chain is built from TRBV7-9 and TRBJ2-2; the D is unclear. V was pared by 5 bases and J by 8 bases, with 15 bases between. Germline V CDR1 and CDR2: SEHNR, FQNEAQ (reference sequence). The CDR3 has 14 residues. CDR3 nucleotides: TGTGCCAGCAGCCCTTCCCCCACGGGTGGGGAGCTGTTTTTT. This gives the protein CASSPSPTGGELFF.

This clone was picked up a small number of times. The chain couples TRBV5-8 to TRBJ2-5; 15 nucleotides align to TRBD2. After removal of 4 bases from V and 2 bases from J, the junction contained 6 bases not matched to a gene. In germline, CDR1 is SGHTS, CDR2 YDEGEE. The CDR3 has 17 residues. The CDR3 DNA is TGTGCCAGCAGCCCTGGACTAGCGGGGGGGGTACAAGAGACCCAGTACTTC. It encodes CASSPGLAGGVQETQYF.

As concerns this clone: It is likely a read error: a sequence one base away is far more abundant. This chain joins TRBV29-1 and TRBJ1-2; D remains unclear. CDR1 is SQVTM, CDR2 ANQGSEA, per germline. The CDR3 consists of 11 residues. V lost 4 bases to trimming and J lost 9 bases, with 12 bases between them. CDR3 coding DNA: TGCAGCGTTGCTCACCAGGCGAGCTACACCTTC. This codes for CSVAHQASYTF.

The chain has TRBV7-2 and TRBJ1-1; the D gene is possibly TRBD1 (5 bases). V was shortened by 1 base and J by 6 bases, with 12 bases between the two germline ends. CDR3 length: 14 residues. Germline values: CDR1 SGHTA, CDR2 FQGNSA. Written as DNA, the CDR3 is TGTGCCAGCAGCTTAGTTAGGGGAAAGGCTGAAGCTTTCTTT. Its translation: CASSLVRGKAEAFF.

This CDR3 reads CASSDRRGAETQYF. The CDR3 DNA sequence: TGTGCCAGCAGTGATAGGCGGGGCGCGGAGACCCAGTACTTC. The chain links TRBV2 to TRBJ2-5; tentatively, D is TRBD2 (6 bases). Germline-derived CDR1 and CDR2 are SNHLY and FYNNEI. Trimming took 3 bases from V and 5 from J, leaving 13 bases between them. This CDR3 region has 14 residues.

This clone was detected a few times. The rearrangement links TRBV5-1 to TRBJ1-3; D is perhaps TRBD1 (5 bases). V lost 4 bases and J lost 0, with 8 bases in between. The CDR3 loop spans 14 amino acids. Germline V CDR1 and CDR2: SGHRS, YFSETQ. The CDR3 bases are TGCGCCAGCAGCCCCCAGGGCTCTGGAAACACCATATATTTT. Protein: CASSPQGSGNTIYF. The full variable domain, its missing parts supplied by reference TRBV5-1 and TRBJ1-3, is KAGVTQTPRYLIKTRGQQVTLSCSPISGHRSVSWYQQTPGQGLQFLFEYFSETQRNKGNFPGRFSGRQFSNSRSEMNVSTLELGDSALYLCASSPQGSGNTIYFGEGSWLTVV.

The CDR3 DNA reads TGCGCCAGCAGCTTGGCGCAGACTTCCACGGACTACGAGCAGTACTTC. This gives the protein CASSLAQTSTDYEQYF. The gene calls are TRBV5-1 and TRBJ2-7; D remains ambiguous. This CDR3 region has 16 residues. CDR1 and CDR2 from the germline V gene are SGHRS and YFSETQ. The ends were cut back, 0 bases at V and 3 bases at J, with 16 bases in the middle.

The chain employs TRBV5-1 and TRBJ2-5; TRBD1 aligns across 11 bases. CDR1 is SGHRS and CDR2 is YFSETQ in the germline V gene. The CDR3 has 16 residues. The V and J ends lost 0 bases and 5 bases, in that order; junction bases with no gene match: 6. The CDR3 nucleotides are TGCGCCAGCAGCTTGGAAAGGACAGGGGGCCGGGAGACCCAGTACTTC. This encodes CASSLERTGGRETQYF. Drawing the rest from reference TRBV5-1 and TRBJ2-5, the complete variable domain is KAGVTQTPRYLIKTRGQQVTLSCSPISGHRSVSWYQQTPGQGLQFLFEYFSETQRNKGNFPGRFSGRQFSNSRSEMNVSTLELGDSALYLCASSLERTGGRETQYFGPGTRLLVL.

The CDR3 coding sequence is TGTGCCTGGAGCCTGGACTCCGCGAACACCGGGGAGCTGTTTTTT. This sequence encodes CAWSLDSANTGELFF. The chain has TRBV30 and TRBJ2-2; D may be TRBD2 (5 bases). This CDR3 has 15 residues. Between the trimmed V and J ends, which lost 3 bases and 0 bases, there was a span of 11 bases. Germline CDR1 reads GTSNPN; CDR2 reads SVGIG (reference sequence).

This clone was recorded a few times. J is TRBJ2-3 and V is TRBV10-3; 8 bases align to TRBD2. Trimming cost V 4 bases and J 4 bases; bases outside gene matches: 7. This CDR3 has 15 amino acids. CDR1 ENHRY and CDR2 SYGVKD come from the germline V gene. The CDR3 loop is CAISVGGGHADTQYF. The CDR3 DNA is TGTGCCATCAGTGTCGGCGGGGGGCATGCAGATACGCAGTATTTT.

This clone was detected a few times. The chain is built from TRBV11-2 and TRBJ2-7; D might be TRBD1 (5 bases). The germline CDR1 and CDR2 sequences are SGHAT and FQNNGV. With 5 bases removed from V and 3 bases from J, the gap between germline ends came to 11 bases. The CDR3 has 13 amino acids. In nucleotides, the CDR3 is TGTGCCAGCAGCCCCCCCCAGGGCTACGAGCAGTACTTC. Its translation: CASSPPQGYEQYF.

CDR3 bases: TGTGCCTGGGGGGCCACCGTCTACGAGCAGTACTTC. This translates into CAWGATVYEQYF. The chain recombines TRBV30 with TRBJ2-7; D may be TRBD1 (5 bases). The CDR3 runs to 12 residues. V was cut by 5 bases and J by 3 bases, with 11 bases left in between. Germline V gene data show CDR1 as GTSNPN and CDR2 as SVGIG (reference sequence).

This clone was observed a handful of times. The rearrangement links TRBV27 to TRBJ2-7, with 7 bases matching TRBD1. The CDR3 is made up of 16 amino acids. V lost 6 bases to trimming and J lost 3 bases; unmatched junction nucleotides: 14. CDR1 MNHEY and CDR2 SMNVEV come from the germline V gene (reference sequence). CDR3 bases: TGTGCCAGCAGGGCCACACAAGACAGGGTCCTCTACGAGCAGTACTTC. Its protein product is CASRATQDRVLYEQYF.

In its sample, this clone was seen a few times. The rearrangement uses TRBV7-9 and TRBJ1-1, with D uncertain. The CDR3 has 14 residues. Germline lookup yields CDR1 SEHNR and CDR2 FQNEAQ (reference sequence). Between the trimmed V and J ends, which lost 5 bases and 3 bases, there was a span of 13 bases. The CDR3 region has the DNA TGTGCCAGCAGCCCCGGGTTGCGCGACACTGAAGCTTTCTTT. Translating it yields CASSPGLRDTEAFF.

This chain links TRBV30 with TRBJ2-7; TRBD2 is a possible D gene (5 bases). The V end was cut by 1 base, the J end by 5 bases, with 12 bases between. CDR3 length equals 13 residues. Germline V gene data show CDR1 as GTSNPN and CDR2 as SVGIG (reference sequence). CDR3 coding DNA: TGTGCCTGGAGTGGAGATAGCGTAAACGAGCAGTACTTC. Protein: CAWSGDSVNEQYF.

This chain links TRBV14 with TRBJ1-6; D is unclear. The germline V gene encodes CDR1 SGHDN and CDR2 FVKESK. This CDR3 has 14 residues. V was cut by 3 bases and J by 8 bases, with 11 bases left in between. The CDR3 spells CASSQGLWDSPLHF. The CDR3 bases are TGTGCCAGCAGCCAGGGCCTATGGGATTCACCCCTCCACTTT.

This clone occurred a few times. The chain has TRBV20-1 and TRBJ1-5; D gene uncertain. The V and J ends lost 6 bases and 7 bases respectively, with 10 bases between them. There are 11 residues in the CDR3. Per the germline V gene, CDR1 is DFQATT and CDR2 is SNEGSKA (reference sequence). The DNA of the CDR3 is TGCAGTGCGTCAGGAACCCAGCCCCAGCATTTT. Encoded protein: CSASGTQPQHF.

The chain combines TRBV4-2 with TRBJ1-5; D is uncertain. Between the trimmed V and J ends, which lost 2 bases and 6 bases, there was a span of 14 bases. The CDR3 spans 15 residues. Germline values: CDR1 LGHNA, CDR2 YNFKEQ. CDR3 sequence reads: CASSQPLDSGQPQHF. DNA of the CDR3: TGTGCCAGCAGCCAACCCCTGGACTCAGGTCAGCCCCAGCATTTT.

This chain connects TRBV5-1 to TRBJ2-1; 11 nucleotides line up with TRBD2. The length of the CDR3 is 16 residues. Germline V gene lookup returns CDR1 SGHRS and CDR2 YFSETQ. The V segment lost 4 bases and the J segment 8 bases; nucleotides outside the gene matches: 11. In DNA form, the CDR3 reads TGCGCCAGCAGCGTGGGACTAGCGGCCCAGGAGGATGAGCAGTTCTTC. Its protein is CASSVGLAAQEDEQFF.